Reported below is one TCR beta chain. This clonotype came up a few times. Its antigen has not been determined. Base-call qualities are not available, and no considerably larger clone is one nucleotide away. To demonstrate the VDJtools post-analysis software, the study profiled TCR beta repertoires from the peripheral blood of 10 to 15 young patients with multiple sclerosis. Multiple sclerosis patients were children and adolescents aged about 6 to 16 years. This sample stems from a study of post-analysis software for immune sequencing data (dated by TCRdb to 2015 to 2017). A note on the overall study: The recorded disease courses included relapsing-remitting, secondary progressive and progressive-relapsing multiple sclerosis, and some patients had no subtype annotation. The patient repertoires were set against eleven to twelve previously published healthy control repertoires from donors whose ages ranged from roughly 6 to 26 years. A subset of samples was prepared in parallel using single-end sample barcoding, then pooled and co-amplified after Illumina adapter ligation.

The library came from PCR. Sequencing relied on an Illumina HiSeq 2500. To reduce PCR and sequencing biases, unique molecular identifiers were incorporated into the TCR beta cDNA libraries. Per 1 to 10 million input T cells, some 500,000 cDNA molecules were obtained, such that each molecule approximated one T cell. The same protocol used for the earlier healthy control dataset was applied to prepare and sequence the patient libraries. Samples belonging to the same batch were prepared together, multiplexed and sequenced on a shared HiSeq lane. The source study handled its data this way. Raw barcoded reads were processed with MIGEC, discarding single-read molecular identifier groups before consensus assembly and CDR3 extraction. Clonotype tables were post-analysed with VDJtools, and diversity was normalized by down-sampling all datasets to the smallest sample size. To correct batch-related cross-sample contamination, repertoire overlap clustering matched CDR3 amino acid sequences but not nucleotide sequences. TCRdb's own reprocessing of the public reads used fastp at Q25 and MiXCR and kept productive beta chains. CDR3 protein duplicates are merged, each entry listing the most common genes and DNA. These V and J calls are TCRdb output, not the study's own analysis. The sample table holds over 250,000 distinct CDR3 sequences, of which 30% to 45% were seen once. Clones ranked in the top ten supply 4% to 5.5% of the sample.

CDR1 MNHNY and CDR2 SVGAGI were looked up in the germline V gene (reference sequence). V is shortened by 4 bases, J by 0 bases, and the region joining them spans 10 bases. The CDR3, cysteine through phenylalanine, is 15 amino acids long. The DNA shown is the 45-base CDR3, in frame from base 1. The investigation overall reported the following: When samples were clustered directly using the F measure, samples prepared in the same batch co-clustered strongly, which prompted a batch-effect correction. The multiple sclerosis patient group was slightly younger than the control group. Several TRBV segments, including TRBV5-6, TRBV5-1 and TRBV20-1, were significantly more frequent in patients than controls. Compared with controls, multiple sclerosis patients had significantly lower normalized Chao1 diversity, a finding suggesting substantial peripheral T-cell clonal expansion.

Sequenced: blood. The V and J genes are TRBV6-6 and TRBJ1-5, with the D gene not confidently named. The clonotype comes from a girl aged 10-17 years with multiple sclerosis. The DNA sequence follows: TGTGCCAGCAGTTCCTCAGTGCTTAGCAATCAGCCCCAGCATTTT. This translates into CASSSSVLSNQPQHF.